One TCR beta chain is described in this entry. The antigen is undetermined. This CDR3 spans 12 amino acids. CDR1 and CDR2 from the germline V gene are SGHAT and FQNNGV. V was pared by 3 bases and J by 4 bases, with 6 bases between. This sample is drawn from a study of T cell responses to AZD1222 COVID-19 vaccine. Study summary: The study pooled second doses at about 4 or about 12 weeks.

General study results and limits: At study baseline, merely six AZD1222 recipients were seropositive. Across the whole spike, CD4 TCRs peaked at regions 160-218 and 743-854.

The assay was immunoSEQ multiplex PCR, and TCRdb's table has in-frame clones only and misses some. The repertoire holds 80,000 to 90,000 clones, around nine tenths seen once, with around 2% in the top ten. The chain has TRBV11-2 and TRBJ1-1, with D unresolved. The receptor was isolated from an adult in good health. This sample comprised peripheral blood, obtained on day 0 of AZD1222 vaccination. CDR3 sequence reads: CASSFPRTEAFF. The CDR3 region has the DNA TGTGCCAGCAGCTTTCCCCGCACTGAAGCTTTCTTT.